The TCR beta chain described here comes from a study of technical replicates of blood from a few donors. Some clones are missing from TCRdb's copy, which holds only in-frame ones; the method was immunoSEQ multiplex PCR. Here the sample spans roughly 70,000 clones, approximately 94% being singletons. Germline CDR1 and CDR2: SGHRS and YFSETQ. This CDR3 contains 15 residues. V was clipped by 1 base and J by 1 base, with 8 bases between them. The chain is built from TRBV5-1 and TRBJ2-2; possible D gene TRBD1, 5 bases. This clonotype was sampled from a human donor in good health. The sample was T cells isolated from PBMCs. CDR3 sequence: CASSLLRENTGELFF. CDR3 bases: TGCGCCAGCAGCTTGCTCAGGGAGAACACCGGGGAGCTGTTTTTT.